The next 4 T cell receptor beta chains were all read from a single sample in a study of CD8+CD57+ T cells in acquired aplastic anemia (dated by TCRdb to 2016 to 2019). The sequencer was an Illumina HiSeq 2000. Genomic DNA served as template for TCR beta VDJ combination and CDR3 sequence profiling. TCRdb trimmed the raw reads at Q25, called clones with MiXCR and kept productive beta chains. Rows are combined by CDR3 protein, so each entry shows the most common genes and DNA. The sample contains 400,000 to 450,000 distinct CDR3 sequences, under 80% of them found a single time. The ten biggest clones cover 4% of the sample. Sequences were obtained from sorted CD4+, CD8+, or CD8+CD57+ T cells (not recorded which) from PBMCs. The receptors originated from a human donor in good health, serving as a control.

The chain carries TRBV7-3 and TRBJ2-5, with 8 positions matching TRBD1. CDR1 is SGHTA, CDR2 FQGTGA, per germline. This CDR3 region has 15 residues. The trim removed 5 bases at V and 4 bases at J, leaving 9 bases unmatched. The CDR3 is CASSPSSGTGETQYF. The CDR3 nucleotides are TGTGCCAGCAGCCCATCTTCCGGGACAGGAGAGACCCAGTACTTC.

This clonotype occurred a few times. The chain recombines TRBV15 with TRBJ1-3; the D is unclear. The CDR3 length is 16 residues. V shed 1 base and J shed 0 bases, with 10 bases lying between them. Germline V lookup: CDR1 LNHNV, CDR2 YYDKDF (reference sequence). The CDR3 spells CATSRAKLTSGNTIYF. In DNA form, the CDR3 reads TGTGCCACCAGCAGAGCGAAGTTAACCTCTGGAAACACCATATATTTT. The entire variable domain, with the rest obtained from reference TRBV15 and TRBJ1-3, is as follows: DAMVIQNPRYQVTQFGKPVTLSCSQTLNHNVMYWYQQKSSQAPKLLFHYYDKDFNNEADTPDNFQSRRPNTSFCFLDIRSPGLGDTAMYLCATSRAKLTSGNTIYFGEGSWLTVV.

Concerning this clonotype: The DNA is left out, because the CDR3 cannot be placed on it with certainty; the CDR3 is given as TCRdb lists it. CDR3 residues: CASSVGGGTEAFFF. The J gene is TRBJ2-7, the V gene TRBV7-2; TRBD1 is taken as the D call from the table, unchecked against the DNA. CDR1 and CDR2 from the germline V gene are SGHTA and FQGNSA. The CDR3 length is 14 residues, termini included.

The V and J genes are TRBV2 and TRBJ2-1; D tentatively reads TRBD1 or TRBD2 (5 bases each). In germline, CDR1 is SNHLY, CDR2 FYNNEI. The CDR3 contains 12 residues. V lost 6 bases, J lost 10 bases, and 13 bases lay in between. As DNA, the CDR3 is TGTGCCAGCAGGGCCCAAAGGGACGAGCAGTTCTTC. This translates into CASRAQRDEQFF.